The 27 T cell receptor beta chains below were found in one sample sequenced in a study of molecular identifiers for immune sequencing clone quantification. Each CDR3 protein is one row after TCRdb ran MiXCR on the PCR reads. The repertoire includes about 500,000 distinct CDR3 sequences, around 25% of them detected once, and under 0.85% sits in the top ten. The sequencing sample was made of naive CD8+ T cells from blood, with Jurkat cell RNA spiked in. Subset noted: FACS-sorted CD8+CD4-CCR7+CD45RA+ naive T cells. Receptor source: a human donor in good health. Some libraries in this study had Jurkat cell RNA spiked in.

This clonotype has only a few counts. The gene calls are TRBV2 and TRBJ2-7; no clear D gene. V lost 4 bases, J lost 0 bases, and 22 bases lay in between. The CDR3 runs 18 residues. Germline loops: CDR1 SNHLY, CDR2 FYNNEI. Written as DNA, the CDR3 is TGTGCCAGCAGTGGGGTTACCCAACACCCCGGACGCTCCTACGAGCAGTACTTC. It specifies CASSGVTQHPGRSYEQYF.

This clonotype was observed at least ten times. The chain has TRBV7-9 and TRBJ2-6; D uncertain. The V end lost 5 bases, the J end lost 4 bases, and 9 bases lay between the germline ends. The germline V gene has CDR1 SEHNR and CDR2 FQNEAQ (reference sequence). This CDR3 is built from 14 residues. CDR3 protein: CASSPSLGANVLTF. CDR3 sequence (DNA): TGTGCCAGCAGCCCGAGCCTAGGGGCCAACGTCCTGACTTTC.

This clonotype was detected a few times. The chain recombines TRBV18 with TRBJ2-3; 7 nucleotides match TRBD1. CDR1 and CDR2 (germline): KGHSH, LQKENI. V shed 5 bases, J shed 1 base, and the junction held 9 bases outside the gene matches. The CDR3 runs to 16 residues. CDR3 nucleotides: TGTGCCAGCTCATCCGGGCCCCAGGGGGGCACAGATACGCAGTATTTT. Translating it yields CASSSGPQGGTDTQYF.

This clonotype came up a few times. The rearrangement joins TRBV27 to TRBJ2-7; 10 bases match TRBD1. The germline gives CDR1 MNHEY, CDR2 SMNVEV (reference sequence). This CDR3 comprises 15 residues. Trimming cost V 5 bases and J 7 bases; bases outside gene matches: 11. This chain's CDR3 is CASSLQTGGAGEQYF. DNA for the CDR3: TGTGCCAGCAGTCTCCAGACAGGGGGCGCGGGGGAGCAGTACTTC.

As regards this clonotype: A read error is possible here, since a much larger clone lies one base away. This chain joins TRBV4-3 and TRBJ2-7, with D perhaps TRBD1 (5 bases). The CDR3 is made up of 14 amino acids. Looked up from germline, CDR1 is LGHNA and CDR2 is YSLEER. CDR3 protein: CASSQATGTYGQYF. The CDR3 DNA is TGCGCCAGCAGCCAAGCTACAGGCACCTACGGGCAGTACTTC.

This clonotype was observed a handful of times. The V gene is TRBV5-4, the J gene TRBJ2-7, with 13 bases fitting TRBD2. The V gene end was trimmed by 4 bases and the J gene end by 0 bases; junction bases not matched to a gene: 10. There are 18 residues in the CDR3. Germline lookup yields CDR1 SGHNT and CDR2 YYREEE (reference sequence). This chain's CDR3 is CASSPHGLAGERSYEQYF. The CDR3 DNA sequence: TGTGCCAGCAGCCCTCATGGACTAGCGGGGGAGCGCTCCTACGAGCAGTACTTC.

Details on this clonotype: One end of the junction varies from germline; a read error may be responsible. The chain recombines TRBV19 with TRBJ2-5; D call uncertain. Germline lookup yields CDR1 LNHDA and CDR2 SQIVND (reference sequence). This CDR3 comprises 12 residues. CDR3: CASSIDQETRYF. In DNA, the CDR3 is TGTGCCAGTAGTATAGATCAAGAGACCCGGTACTTC.

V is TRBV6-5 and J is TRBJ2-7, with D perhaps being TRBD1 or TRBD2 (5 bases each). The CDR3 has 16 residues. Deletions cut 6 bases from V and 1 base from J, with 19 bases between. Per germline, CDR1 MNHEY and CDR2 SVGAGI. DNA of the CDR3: TGTGCCAGCAGACTAACCGGGGACGGCAGATCCTACGAGCAGTACTTC. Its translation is CASRLTGDGRSYEQYF.

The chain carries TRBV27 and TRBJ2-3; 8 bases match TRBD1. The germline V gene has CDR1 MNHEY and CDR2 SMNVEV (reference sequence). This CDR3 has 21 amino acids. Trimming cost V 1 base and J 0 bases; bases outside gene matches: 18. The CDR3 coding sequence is TGTGCCAGCAGTTTATATAGGACAGGGACGGAAGGGATGACTAGCACAGATACGCAGTATTTT. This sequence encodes CASSLYRTGTEGMTSTDTQYF.

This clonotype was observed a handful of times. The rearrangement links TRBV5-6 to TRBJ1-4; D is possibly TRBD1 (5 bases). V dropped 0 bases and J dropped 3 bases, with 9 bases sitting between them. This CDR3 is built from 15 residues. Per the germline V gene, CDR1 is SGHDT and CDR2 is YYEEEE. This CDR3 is CASSLVRGANEKLFF. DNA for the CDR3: TGTGCCAGCAGCTTGGTACGGGGCGCTAATGAAAAACTGTTTTTT. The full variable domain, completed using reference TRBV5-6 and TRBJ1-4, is DAGVTQSPTHLIKTRGQQVTLRCSPKSGHDTVSWYQQALGQGPQFIFQYYEEEERQRGNFPDRFSGHQFPNYSSELNVNALLLGDSALYLCASSLVRGANEKLFFGSGTQLSVL.

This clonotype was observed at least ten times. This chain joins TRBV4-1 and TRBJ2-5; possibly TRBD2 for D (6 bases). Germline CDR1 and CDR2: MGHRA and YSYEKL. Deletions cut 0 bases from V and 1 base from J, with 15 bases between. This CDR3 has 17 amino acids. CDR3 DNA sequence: TGCGCCAGCAGCCAAGAAGGTCCTCTAGCGCTCCAAGAGACCCAGTACTTC. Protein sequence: CASSQEGPLALQETQYF.

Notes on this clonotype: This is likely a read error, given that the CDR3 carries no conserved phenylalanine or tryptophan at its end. The CDR3 DNA reads TGTGCCAGCAGTTTTTTAGCGGATACGCAGTATTCT. It codes for CASSFLADTQYS. V usage is TRBV28 and J usage is TRBJ2-3, with D possibly TRBD2 on 5 matching bases. The germline V and J ends were trimmed by 3 bases and 6 bases, with 7 bases remaining between them. The CDR3 totals 12 residues. The germline V gene has CDR1 MDHEN and CDR2 SYDVKM.

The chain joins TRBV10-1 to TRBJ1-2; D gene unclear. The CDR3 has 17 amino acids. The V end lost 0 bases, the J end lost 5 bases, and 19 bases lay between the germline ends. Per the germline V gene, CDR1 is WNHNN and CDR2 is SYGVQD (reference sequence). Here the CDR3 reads CASSESPASLSTYGYTF. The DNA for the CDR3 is TGCGCCAGCAGTGAGTCCCCAGCCAGCCTAAGTACATATGGCTACACCTTC.

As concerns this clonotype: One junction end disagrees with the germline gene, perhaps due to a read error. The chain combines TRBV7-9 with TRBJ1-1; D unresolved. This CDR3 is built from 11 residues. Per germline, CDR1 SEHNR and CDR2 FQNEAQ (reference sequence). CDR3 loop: CARSFAPEAFF. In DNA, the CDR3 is TGTGCCCGCAGCTTTGCCCCCGAAGCTTTCTTT.

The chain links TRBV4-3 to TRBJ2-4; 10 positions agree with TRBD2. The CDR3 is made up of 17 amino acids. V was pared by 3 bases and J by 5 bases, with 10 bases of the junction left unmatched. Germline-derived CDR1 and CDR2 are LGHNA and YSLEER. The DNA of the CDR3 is TGCGCCAGCAGCCATCGATCAACTCTAGCGGGAGAAAACATTCAGTACTTC. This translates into CASSHRSTLAGENIQYF.

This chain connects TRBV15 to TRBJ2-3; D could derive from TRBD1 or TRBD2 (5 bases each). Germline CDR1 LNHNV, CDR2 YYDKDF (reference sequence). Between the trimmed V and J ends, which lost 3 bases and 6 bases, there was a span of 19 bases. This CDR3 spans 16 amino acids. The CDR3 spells CATSRDEGLRFDTQYF. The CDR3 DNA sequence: TGTGCCACCAGCAGGGATGAGGGGCTCCGGTTCGATACGCAGTATTTT.

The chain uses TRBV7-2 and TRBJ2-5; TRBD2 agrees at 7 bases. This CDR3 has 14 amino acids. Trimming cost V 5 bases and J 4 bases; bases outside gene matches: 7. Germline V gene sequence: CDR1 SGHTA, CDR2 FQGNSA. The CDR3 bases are TGTGCCAGCAGCATCCTAGGGGAGGGAGAGACCCAGTACTTC. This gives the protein CASSILGEGETQYF.

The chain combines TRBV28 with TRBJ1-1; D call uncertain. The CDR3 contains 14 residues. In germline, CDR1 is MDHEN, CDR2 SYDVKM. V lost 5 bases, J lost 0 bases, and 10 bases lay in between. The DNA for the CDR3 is TGTGCCAGCAGTCCCCAGTTCATGAACACTGAAGCTTTCTTT. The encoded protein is CASSPQFMNTEAFF. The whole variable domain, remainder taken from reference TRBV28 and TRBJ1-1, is DVKVTQSSRYLVKRTGEKVFLECVQDMDHENMFWYRQDPGLGLRLIYFSYDVKMKEKGDIPEGYSVSREKKERFSLILESASTNQTSMYLCASSPQFMNTEAFFGQGTRLTVV.

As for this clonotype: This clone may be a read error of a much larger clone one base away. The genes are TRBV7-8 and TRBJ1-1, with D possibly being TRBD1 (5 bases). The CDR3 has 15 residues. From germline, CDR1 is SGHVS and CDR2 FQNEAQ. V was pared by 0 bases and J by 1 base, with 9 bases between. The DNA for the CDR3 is TGTGCCAGCAGCTTAGCTGGGGCAGGGAACACTGAAGCTTTCTTT. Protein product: CASSLAGAGNTEAFF.

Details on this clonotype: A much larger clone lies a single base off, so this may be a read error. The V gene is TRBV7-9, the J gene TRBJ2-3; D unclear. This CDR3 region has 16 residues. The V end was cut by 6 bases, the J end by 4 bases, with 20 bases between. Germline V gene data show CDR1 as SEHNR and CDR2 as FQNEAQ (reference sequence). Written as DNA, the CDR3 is TGTGCCAGCAGGCCTAGGGTAGACTGGTCGGCAGATACGCAGTATTTT. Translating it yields CASRPRVDWSADTQYF.

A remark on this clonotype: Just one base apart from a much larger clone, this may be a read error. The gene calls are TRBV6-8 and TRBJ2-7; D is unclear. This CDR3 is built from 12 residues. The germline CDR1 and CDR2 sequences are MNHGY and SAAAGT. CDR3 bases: TGTGCCAGCAGAATTGGGTCCTACGCGCAGTACTTC. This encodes CASRIGSYAQYF.

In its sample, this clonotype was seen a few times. The CDR3 bases are TGTGCCAGCAGTTTGAATCCGCTAGCGGTTCTAACCTACGAGCAGTACTTC. Translated, it gives CASSLNPLAVLTYEQYF. V usage is TRBV28 and J usage is TRBJ2-7; TRBD2 aligns across 7 bases. Germline assignment: CDR1 MDHEN and CDR2 SYDVKM. The junction had 13 bases not matched to a gene; V was cut back by 3 bases and J by 2 bases. The CDR3 has 17 residues.

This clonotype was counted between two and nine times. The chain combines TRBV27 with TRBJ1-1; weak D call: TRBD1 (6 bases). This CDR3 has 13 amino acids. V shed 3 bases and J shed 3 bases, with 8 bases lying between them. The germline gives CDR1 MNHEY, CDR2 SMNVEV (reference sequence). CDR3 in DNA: TGTGCCAGCAGTTTGGGGGCCCACACTGAAGCTTTCTTT. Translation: CASSLGAHTEAFF.

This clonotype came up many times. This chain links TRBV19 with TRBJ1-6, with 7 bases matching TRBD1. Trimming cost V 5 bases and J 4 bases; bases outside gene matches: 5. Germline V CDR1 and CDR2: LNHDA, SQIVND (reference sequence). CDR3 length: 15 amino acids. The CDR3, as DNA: TGTGCCAGTAGTTCGGGGACAGATTATAATTCACCCCTCCACTTT. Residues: CASSSGTDYNSPLHF.

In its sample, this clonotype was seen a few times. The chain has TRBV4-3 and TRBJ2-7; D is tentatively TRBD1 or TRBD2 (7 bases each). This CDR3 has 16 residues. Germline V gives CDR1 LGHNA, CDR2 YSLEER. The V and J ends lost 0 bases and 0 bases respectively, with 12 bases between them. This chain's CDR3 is CASSQDGRGPSYEQYF. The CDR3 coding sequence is TGCGCCAGCAGCCAAGATGGGAGGGGGCCCTCCTACGAGCAGTACTTC.

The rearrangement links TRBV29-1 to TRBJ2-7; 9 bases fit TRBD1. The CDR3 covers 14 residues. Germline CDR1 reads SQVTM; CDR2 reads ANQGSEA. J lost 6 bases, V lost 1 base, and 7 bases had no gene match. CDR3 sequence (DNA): TGCAGCGTTGAAGGGACAGGGGAGGTCTGCGAGCAGTACTTC. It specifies CSVEGTGEVCEQYF.

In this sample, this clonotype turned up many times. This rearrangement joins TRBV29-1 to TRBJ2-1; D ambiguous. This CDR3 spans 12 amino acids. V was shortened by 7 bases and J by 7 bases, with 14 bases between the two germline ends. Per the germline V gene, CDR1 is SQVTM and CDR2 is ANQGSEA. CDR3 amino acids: CSGSPEENEQFF. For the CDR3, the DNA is TGCAGCGGTTCGCCTGAGGAGAATGAGCAGTTCTTC.